Shown below are 22 T cell receptor beta chains from a single sample sequenced in a study of post-analysis software for immune sequencing data. TCR beta cDNA libraries had unique molecular identifiers. TCRdb re-analysed the PCR reads in MiXCR, keeping a single row per CDR3 protein. The repertoire includes roughly 620,000 distinct CDR3 sequences, roughly 47% of them detected once, and 1.5% to 2% sits in the top ten. Study observations and caveats: Included in a set of five TRBV segments more frequent in patients than controls were TRBV5-6, TRBV5-1 and TRBV20-1.

The antigens these receptors bind are not known. Sequenced input: blood. These TCRs come from a girl aged 10-17 years with multiple sclerosis.

This sequence joins TRBV29-1 and TRBJ2-7; D is perhaps TRBD1 (6 bases). Germline assignment: CDR1 SQVTM and CDR2 ANQGSEA. With 6 bases removed from V and 2 bases from J, the gap between germline ends came to 8 bases. The CDR3 has 11 amino acids. The chain's CDR3 is CSVRTAYEQYF. CDR3 coding DNA: TGCAGCGTCAGGACAGCCTACGAGCAGTACTTC.

This chain links TRBV7-9 with TRBJ2-7; no clear D. The V end lost 4 bases, the J end lost 3 bases, and 10 bases lay between the germline ends. CDR1 and CDR2 from the germline V gene are SEHNR and FQNEAQ (reference sequence). The CDR3 extends over 13 amino acids. CDR3 region: CASSSDGYYEQYF. CDR3 coding DNA: TGTGCCAGCAGCTCGGACGGATACTACGAGCAGTACTTC.

With regard to this clonotype: At one end, the junction sequence differs from germline, possibly due to a read error. The J gene is TRBJ2-3, the V gene TRBV24-1, with D uncertain. CDR1 KGHDR and CDR2 SFDVKD come from the germline V gene. The length of the CDR3 is 16 residues. The CDR3 nucleotides read TGTGCCACCAGTGGTTTGCAATATGGCGGCACAGATACGCAGTATTTT. Amino acids: CATSGLQYGGTDTQYF.

V and J are TRBV30 and TRBJ2-7, with D unclear. V was pared by 6 bases and J by 3 bases, with 21 bases between. The germline CDR1 and CDR2 sequences are GTSNPN and SVGIG (reference sequence). The CDR3 runs 15 residues. The DNA of the CDR3 is TGTGCCTGTAGCCCCGCGACACGTAGTTTCTACGAGCAGTACTTC. Protein product: CACSPATRSFYEQYF.

CDR3 nucleotide sequence: TGTGCCAGCAGCTTAAGCGGGAGACGTTTCGAGCAGTACTTC. This encodes CASSLSGRRFEQYF. The V call is TRBV7-9, the J call TRBJ2-7; 8 nucleotides match TRBD2. The CDR3 loop spans 14 amino acids. The trim removed 2 bases at V and 6 bases at J, leaving 6 bases unmatched. Germline V gene sequence: CDR1 SEHNR, CDR2 FQNEAQ (reference sequence).

This rearrangement joins TRBV5-1 to TRBJ2-1, with 9 bases fitting TRBD2. Germline loops: CDR1 SGHRS, CDR2 YFSETQ. Trimming took 7 bases from V and 4 from J; bases not matched to a gene: 9. The CDR3 has 15 residues. In nucleotides, the CDR3 is TGCGCCAGCGCGGGGGGGGCGGGACCTTACAATGAGCAGTTCTTC. Its protein is CASAGGAGPYNEQFF. The full variable domain, completed using reference TRBV5-1 and TRBJ2-1, is KAGVTQTPRYLIKTRGQQVTLSCSPISGHRSVSWYQQTPGQGLQFLFEYFSETQRNKGNFPGRFSGRQFSNSRSEMNVSTLELGDSALYLCASAGGAGPYNEQFFGPGTRLTVL.

This clonotype has just a few counts. This chain joins TRBV15 and TRBJ1-5; D call uncertain. The germline V and J ends were trimmed by 8 bases and 7 bases, with 9 bases remaining between them. There are 11 residues in the CDR3. Germline V lookup: CDR1 LNHNV, CDR2 YYDKDF (reference sequence). The CDR3 region has the DNA TGTGCCACCCTCACGGCGCAGCCCCAGCATTTT. Protein sequence: CATLTAQPQHF.

The rearrangement links TRBV5-1 to TRBJ2-3; D is unclear. V was clipped by 0 bases and J by 0 bases, with 8 bases between them. This CDR3 is 15 amino acids long. Germline V lookup: CDR1 SGHRS, CDR2 YFSETQ. The CDR3 region is CASSLGEISTDTQYF. The CDR3 nucleotides read TGCGCCAGCAGCTTGGGAGAGATTAGCACAGATACGCAGTATTTT. The full variable domain, in which reference TRBV5-1 and TRBJ2-3 provide the parts outside the CDR3, is KAGVTQTPRYLIKTRGQQVTLSCSPISGHRSVSWYQQTPGQGLQFLFEYFSETQRNKGNFPGRFSGRQFSNSRSEMNVSTLELGDSALYLCASSLGEISTDTQYFGPGTRLTVL.

This clonotype has only a few counts. The CDR3, as DNA: TGCAGCGTTTTGTCGTCCCTCGGCACAGATACGCAGTATTTT. Residues: CSVLSSLGTDTQYF. The V gene is TRBV29-1, the J gene TRBJ2-3; no reliable D call. V was trimmed by 5 bases and J by 1 base, leaving 13 bases between them. Germline loops: CDR1 SQVTM, CDR2 ANQGSEA. This CDR3 is built from 14 residues.

The V gene is TRBV5-1, the J gene TRBJ2-1; TRBD2 matches at 10 bases. This CDR3 is built from 14 residues. The V gene end was trimmed by 4 bases and the J gene end by 7 bases; junction bases not matched to a gene: 5. Germline values: CDR1 SGHRS, CDR2 YFSETQ. CDR3 DNA sequence: TGCGCCAGCAGCACTACTAGCGGGGAAAATGAGCAGTTCTTC. As protein: CASSTTSGENEQFF.

The chain couples TRBV29-1 to TRBJ2-7, with a weak D call TRBD1 (5 bases). The V end was cut by 3 bases, the J end by 6 bases, with 9 bases between. Germline CDR1 SQVTM, CDR2 ANQGSEA. The CDR3 runs 11 residues. This CDR3 reads CSVDRGREQYF. The DNA for the CDR3 is TGCAGCGTTGATAGGGGCCGCGAGCAGTACTTC.

The chain is built from TRBV4-1 and TRBJ1-1, with 7 bases matching TRBD1. Germline V gene data show CDR1 as MGHRA and CDR2 as YSYEKL. V was pared by 0 bases and J by 0 bases, with 13 bases of the junction left unmatched. The length of the CDR3 is 19 residues. The chain's CDR3 is CASSQDRGAGGLMNTEAFF. CDR3 sequence (DNA): TGCGCCAGCAGCCAAGATCGGGGGGCAGGGGGACTCATGAACACTGAAGCTTTCTTT.

The rearrangement uses TRBV6-1 and TRBJ2-7; 9 bases match TRBD1. Germline lookup yields CDR1 MNHNS and CDR2 SASEGT. The CDR3 length is 14 residues. Trimming cost V 4 bases and J 6 bases; bases outside gene matches: 7. This CDR3 reads CASSGRDRASEQYF. CDR3 DNA sequence: TGTGCCAGCAGTGGCCGGGACAGGGCTTCCGAGCAGTACTTC.

This clonotype was observed a few times. The J gene is TRBJ2-5, the V gene TRBV12-3 or TRBV12-4; maybe TRBD2 (5 bases). Trimming removed 5 bases at V and 0 bases at J, with 13 bases between. There are 15 residues in the CDR3. The CDR3 reads CASSRAVTYQETQYF. In DNA form, the CDR3 reads TGTGCCAGCAGTCGAGCGGTCACGTACCAAGAGACCCAGTACTTC.

The chain links TRBV7-2 to TRBJ2-5; D unclear. V was cut by 5 bases and J by 11 bases, with 15 bases left in between. The CDR3 length is 12 residues. Germline values: CDR1 SGHTA, CDR2 FQGNSA. In nucleotides, the CDR3 is TGTGCCAGCAGCCCCTCGGCCAATGAGCAGTACTTC. Protein sequence: CASSPSANEQYF.

This chain connects TRBV7-9 to TRBJ2-7; no reliable D call. This CDR3 spans 15 amino acids. The germline V and J ends were trimmed by 5 bases and 0 bases, with 14 bases remaining between them. Germline values: CDR1 SEHNR, CDR2 FQNEAQ (reference sequence). The CDR3 nucleotides are TGTGCCAGCAGCCTTGGGTCACAGTACTCCTACGAGCAGTACTTC. Protein product: CASSLGSQYSYEQYF.

This clonotype was seen a few times. V and J are TRBV20-1 and TRBJ1-4; TRBD1 might be the D (6 bases). Germline assignment: CDR1 DFQATT and CDR2 SNEGSKA (reference sequence). The V and J ends lost 5 bases and 3 bases respectively, with 10 bases between them. CDR3 size: 13 residues. CDR3 amino acids: CSAAQGSNEKLFF. For the CDR3, the DNA is TGCAGTGCTGCGCAGGGGTCTAATGAAAAACTGTTTTTT.

This clonotype turned up a few times. The V and J genes are TRBV12-3 or TRBV12-4 and TRBJ2-5; D is possibly TRBD2 (5 bases). The V gene lost 6 bases and the J gene lost 4 bases, with 9 bases spanning the gap. The CDR3 is 12 residues long. CDR3 residues: CASRLVGETQYF. CDR3 nucleotide sequence: TGTGCCAGCAGACTAGTAGGAGAGACCCAGTACTTC.

This chain joins TRBV7-7 and TRBJ2-7; tentative D call: TRBD1 (5 bases). The DNA end is more similar to TRBJ2-5, so the J call may be wrong. This CDR3 is built from 16 residues. Germline assignment: CDR1 SSHAT and CDR2 FNYEAQ (reference sequence). The CDR3 sequence is CASSLGRLVGVETQYF. In DNA, the CDR3 is TGTGCCAGCAGCTTAGGGCGACTTGTAGGGGTCGAGACCCAGTACTTC.

CDR3 residues: CASSLGLAGPPDTQYF. CDR3 sequence (DNA): TGTGCCAGCAGCCTAGGACTAGCGGGGCCCCCCGATACGCAGTATTTT. This chain joins TRBV7-2 and TRBJ2-3, with 12 bases fitting TRBD2. V trimming: 5 bases; J trimming: 6 bases; junction bases outside the gene matches: 9. The CDR3 spans 16 residues. Germline V gene data show CDR1 as SGHTA and CDR2 as FQGNSA.

The chain recombines TRBV27 with TRBJ2-4, with 16 bases lining up with TRBD2. TRBJ2-7 explains the end of the DNA better; the J call may be wrong. Germline CDR1 reads MNHEY; CDR2 reads SMNVEV (reference sequence). The CDR3 is 19 residues long. The chain's CDR3 is CASSLHLRGLAGGQDEQYF. The CDR3 DNA is TGTGCCAGCAGTTTACACCTCCGGGGACTAGCGGGAGGGCAGGACGAGCAGTACTTC.

The chain links TRBV7-2 to TRBJ2-1; 7 bases match TRBD1. The CDR3 runs to 17 residues. The V segment lost 1 base and the J segment 1 base; nucleotides outside the gene matches: 7. Germline lookup yields CDR1 SGHTA and CDR2 FQGNSA. The DNA of the CDR3 is TGTGCCAGCAGCTTAGAAGGGGGCTTTGCGTCCTACAATGAGCAGTTCTTC. Translation: CASSLEGGFASYNEQFF.